This TCR beta chain was sequenced during a study of identical twins (dated by TCRdb to about 2016). Looking at the study overall: To test whether fetal clonotypes persist, this study deep-sequenced TCR alpha and beta repertoires from monozygotic twins, from unrelated adults of various ages, and from cord blood. To rule out contamination, replicate twin experiments were performed at different times with different library preparation protocols.

This clonotype was counted between two and nine times. Its antigen remains undetermined. No clone much larger than this one lies a single base away; base qualities are absent. CDR1 and CDR2 were assigned from the germline V gene (reference sequence) as DFQATT and SNEGSKA. The germline ends are 22 bases apart after V is trimmed by 5 bases and J by 7 bases. The CDR3 runs 15 amino acids, cysteine and phenylalanine included. Just the 45-base CDR3 DNA is kept, in frame starting at base 1. The library was built by means of 5' RACE. TCRdb names Illumina HiSeq 2000 as the instrument used. A universal primer binding site was introduced by template switching, and a unique molecular identifier was present in the final cDNA, enabling accurate counting of TCR cDNA molecules. First-strand cDNA for TCR alpha and beta chains was synthesized from specific primers in the conserved constant-segment region. To control for contamination, every cDNA library carried two barcodes: a SMART-Mk sample barcode plus Illumina barcodes. TruSeq adapter sequences along with Illumina sample barcodes were introduced in two successive PCR steps. TCR alpha and beta cDNA libraries were sequenced on the Illumina HiSeq platform with custom primers. From the authors' description of their analysis: MiGEC was used to process raw reads and extract unique molecular identifiers, and MiXCR was used to find CDR3 positions. Recombination models were inferred per individual with the repgenHMM and IGoR tools using an EM algorithm. The tcR package in R was used for shared clonotype analysis, with sharing normalized by the product of cloneset sizes. Out-of-frame nonproductive sequences were analyzed to study raw recombination free of thymic and clonal selection effects. TCRdb trimmed public reads at Q25 via fastp, called clones via MiXCR and kept in-frame beta chains. Duplicate CDR3 protein sequences are folded into a single record with the most common DNA and genes. TCRdb, not the authors, supplied the V and J calls. The sample has approximately 240,000 distinct CDR3 sequences on record, roughly 13% of them singletons. Around 9.5% of the sample goes to the ten largest clones.

Results and caveats for the whole study, not just this receptor: Abundant cord blood beta clonotypes carried fewer insertions; young adult naive repertoires showed a weaker similar trend, while memory repertoires showed none. Invariant T cells such as MAIT and iNKT could partly confound zero-insertion analyses, though diverse VJ usage argued against this for most clonotypes. Compared with coincidental sharing between unrelated individuals, out-of-frame TCR alpha sequences shared between twins had an excess of sequences with low generation probability. In beta out-of-frame sequences, excess twin sharing was weaker, because having fewer shared sequences lowered the signal-to-noise ratio. Because the same donors could not be followed over many years, conclusions were based on cross-sectional statistical analysis. In monozygotic twins, out-of-frame TCR alpha sharing was systematically underestimated by recombination models, although the models agreed with sharing between unrelated individuals.

Every donor was a healthy Caucasian. Miltenyi CD45RO+ enrichment and human naive T-cell isolation kits were used to isolate memory (CD45RO+) and naive T cells from PBMC. This clonotype was obtained from a woman under 30 in good health. Sequences were obtained from memory (CD45RO+) T cells sorted from blood. The cell subset or site label, as the study defines it: CD45RO+ enriched T cells. Rearrangement joined TRBV20-1 to TRBJ2-3; a tentative D match to TRBD2 spans 5 bases. The nucleotide sequence is TGCAGTGCTCCGGACTCCTTACTCTATAGGAATACGCAGTATTTT. This is translated as CSAPDSLLYRNTQYF.